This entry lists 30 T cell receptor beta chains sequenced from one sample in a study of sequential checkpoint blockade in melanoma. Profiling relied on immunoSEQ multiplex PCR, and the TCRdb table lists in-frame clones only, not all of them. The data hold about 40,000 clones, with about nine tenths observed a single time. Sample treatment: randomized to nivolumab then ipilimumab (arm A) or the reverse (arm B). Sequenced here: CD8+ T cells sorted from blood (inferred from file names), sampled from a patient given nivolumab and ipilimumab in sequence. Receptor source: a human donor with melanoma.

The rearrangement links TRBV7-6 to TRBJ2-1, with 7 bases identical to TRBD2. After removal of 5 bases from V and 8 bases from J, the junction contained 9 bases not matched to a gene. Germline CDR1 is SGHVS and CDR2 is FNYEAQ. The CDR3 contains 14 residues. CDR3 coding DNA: TGTGCCAGCAGCCATGGGAGGGTAGGGTATGAGCAGTTCTTC. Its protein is CASSHGRVGYEQFF.

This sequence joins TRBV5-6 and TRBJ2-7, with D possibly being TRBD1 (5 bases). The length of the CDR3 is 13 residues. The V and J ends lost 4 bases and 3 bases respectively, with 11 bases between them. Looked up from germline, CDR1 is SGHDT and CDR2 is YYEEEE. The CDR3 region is CASSQARDYEQYV. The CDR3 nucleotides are TGTGCCAGCAGCCAAGCCAGGGACTACGAGCAGTACGTC.

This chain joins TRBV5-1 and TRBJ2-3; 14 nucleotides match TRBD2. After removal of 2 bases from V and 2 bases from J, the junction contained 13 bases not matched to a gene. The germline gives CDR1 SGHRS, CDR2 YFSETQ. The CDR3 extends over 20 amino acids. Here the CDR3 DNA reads TGCGCCAGCAGCTTAGACCAACCGGGACTAGCGGGAGAGTACACAGATACGCAGTATTTT. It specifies CASSLDQPGLAGEYTDTQYF.

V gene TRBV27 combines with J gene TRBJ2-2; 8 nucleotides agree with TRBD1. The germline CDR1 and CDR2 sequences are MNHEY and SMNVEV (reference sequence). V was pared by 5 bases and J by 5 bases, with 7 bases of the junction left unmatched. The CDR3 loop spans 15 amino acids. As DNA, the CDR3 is TGTGCCAGCAGTCCTCAGGGGGCCGGAACCGGGGAGCTGTTTTTT. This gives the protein CASSPQGAGTGELFF.

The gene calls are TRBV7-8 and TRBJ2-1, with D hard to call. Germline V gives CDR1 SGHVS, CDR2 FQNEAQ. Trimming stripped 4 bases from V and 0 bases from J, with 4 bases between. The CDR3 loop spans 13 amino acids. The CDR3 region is CASSSSSYNEQFF. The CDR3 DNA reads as TGTGCCAGCAGCTCGAGCTCCTACAATGAGCAGTTCTTC.

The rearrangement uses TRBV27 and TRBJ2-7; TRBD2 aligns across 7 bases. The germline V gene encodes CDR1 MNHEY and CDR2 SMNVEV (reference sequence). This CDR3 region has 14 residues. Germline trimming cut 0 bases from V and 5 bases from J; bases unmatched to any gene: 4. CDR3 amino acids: CASSLSSGTHEQYF. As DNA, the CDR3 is TGTGCCAGCAGTTTATCGAGCGGGACCCACGAGCAGTACTTC.

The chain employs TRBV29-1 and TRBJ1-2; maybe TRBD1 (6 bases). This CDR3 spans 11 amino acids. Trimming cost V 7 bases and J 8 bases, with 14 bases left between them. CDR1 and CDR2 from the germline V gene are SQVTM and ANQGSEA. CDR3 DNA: TGCAGCGCCGTCACAGGGCCCGGCTACACCTTC. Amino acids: CSAVTGPGYTF.

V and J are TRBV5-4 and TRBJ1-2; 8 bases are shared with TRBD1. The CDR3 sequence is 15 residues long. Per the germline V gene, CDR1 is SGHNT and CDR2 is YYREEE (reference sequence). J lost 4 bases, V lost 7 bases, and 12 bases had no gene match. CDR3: CASLDRGDVLYGYTF. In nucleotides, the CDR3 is TGTGCCAGCCTCGACAGGGGCGACGTCCTCTATGGCTACACCTTC.

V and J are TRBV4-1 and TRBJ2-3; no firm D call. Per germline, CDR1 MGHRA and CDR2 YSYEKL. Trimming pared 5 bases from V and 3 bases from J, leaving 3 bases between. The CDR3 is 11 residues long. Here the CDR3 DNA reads TGCGCCAGCAGCGAGACAGATACGCAGTATTTT. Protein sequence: CASSETDTQYF.

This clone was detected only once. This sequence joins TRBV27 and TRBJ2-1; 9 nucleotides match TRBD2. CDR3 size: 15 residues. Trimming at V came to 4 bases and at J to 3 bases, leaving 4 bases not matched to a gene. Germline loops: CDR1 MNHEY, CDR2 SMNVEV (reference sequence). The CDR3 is CASSSGLAIYNEQFF. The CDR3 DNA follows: TGTGCCAGCAGTTCAGGACTAGCGATCTACAATGAGCAGTTCTTC.

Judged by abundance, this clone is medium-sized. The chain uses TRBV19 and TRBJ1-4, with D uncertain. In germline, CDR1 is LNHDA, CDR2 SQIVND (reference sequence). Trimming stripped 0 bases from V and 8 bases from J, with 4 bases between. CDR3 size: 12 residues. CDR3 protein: CASSIEREKLFF. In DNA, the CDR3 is TGTGCCAGTAGTATAGAGCGAGAAAAACTGTTTTTT.

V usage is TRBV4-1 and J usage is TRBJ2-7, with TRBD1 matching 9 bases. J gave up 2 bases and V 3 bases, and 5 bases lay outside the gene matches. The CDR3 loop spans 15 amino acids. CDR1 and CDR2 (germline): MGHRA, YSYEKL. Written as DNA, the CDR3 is TGCGCCAGCAGCCATCCGGGACAGGGAACCTACGAGCAGTACGTC. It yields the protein CASSHPGQGTYEQYV.

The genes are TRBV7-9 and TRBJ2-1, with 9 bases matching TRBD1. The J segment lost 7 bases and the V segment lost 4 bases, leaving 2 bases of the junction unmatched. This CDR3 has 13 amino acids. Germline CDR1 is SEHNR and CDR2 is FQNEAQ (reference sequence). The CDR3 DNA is TGTGCCAGCAGCTCGGACAGGGGTAATGAGCAGTTCTTC. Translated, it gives CASSSDRGNEQFF.

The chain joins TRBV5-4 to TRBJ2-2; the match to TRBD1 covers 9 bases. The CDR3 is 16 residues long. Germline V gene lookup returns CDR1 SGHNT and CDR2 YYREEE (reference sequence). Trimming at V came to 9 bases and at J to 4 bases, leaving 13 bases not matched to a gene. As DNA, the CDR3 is TGTGCCATCCCGGCCATACAGGGGGCGACCACCGGGGAGCTGTTTTTT. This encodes CAIPAIQGATTGELFF.

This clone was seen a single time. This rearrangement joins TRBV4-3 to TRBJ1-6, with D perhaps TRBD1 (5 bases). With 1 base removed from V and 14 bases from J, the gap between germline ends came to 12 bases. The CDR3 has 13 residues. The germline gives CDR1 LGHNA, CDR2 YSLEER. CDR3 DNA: TGCGCCAGCAGCCAAGGTCCCGGGGGAGCCCTCCACTTT. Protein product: CASSQGPGGALHF.

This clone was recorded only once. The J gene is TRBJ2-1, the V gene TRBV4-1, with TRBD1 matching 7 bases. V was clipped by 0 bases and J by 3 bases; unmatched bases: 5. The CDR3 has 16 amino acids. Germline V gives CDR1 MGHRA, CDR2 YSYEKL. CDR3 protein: CASSQEPGQSYNEQFF. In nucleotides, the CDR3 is TGCGCCAGCAGCCAAGAACCGGGACAGAGCTACAATGAGCAGTTCTTC.

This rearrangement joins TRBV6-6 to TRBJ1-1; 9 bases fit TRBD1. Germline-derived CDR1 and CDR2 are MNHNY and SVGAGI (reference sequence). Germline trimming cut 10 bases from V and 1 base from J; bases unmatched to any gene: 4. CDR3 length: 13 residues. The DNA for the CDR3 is TGTGCCACCCAGACAGGGGGGAACACTGAAGCTTTCTTT. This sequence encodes CATQTGGNTEAFF.

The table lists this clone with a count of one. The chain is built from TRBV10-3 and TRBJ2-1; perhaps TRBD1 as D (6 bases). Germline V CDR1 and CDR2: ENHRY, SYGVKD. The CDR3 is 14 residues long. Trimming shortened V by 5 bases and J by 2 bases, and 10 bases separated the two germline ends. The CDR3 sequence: CAISQGRPYNEQFF. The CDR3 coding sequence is TGTGCCATCAGTCAGGGGCGCCCCTACAATGAGCAGTTCTTC.

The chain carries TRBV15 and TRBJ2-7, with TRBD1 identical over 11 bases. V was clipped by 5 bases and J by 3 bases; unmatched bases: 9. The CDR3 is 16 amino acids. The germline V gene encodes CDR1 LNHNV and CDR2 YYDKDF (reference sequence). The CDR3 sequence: CATSLLRDRGFYEQYF. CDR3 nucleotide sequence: TGTGCCACCAGCCTCCTTCGGGACAGGGGGTTCTACGAGCAGTACTTC.

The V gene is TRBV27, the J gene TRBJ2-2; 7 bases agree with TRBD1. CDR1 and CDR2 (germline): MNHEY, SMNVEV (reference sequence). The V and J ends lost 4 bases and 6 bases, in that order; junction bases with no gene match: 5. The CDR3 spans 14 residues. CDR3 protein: CASSYVQGAGELFF. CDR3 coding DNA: TGTGCCAGCAGTTACGTCCAGGGGGCCGGGGAGCTGTTTTTT.

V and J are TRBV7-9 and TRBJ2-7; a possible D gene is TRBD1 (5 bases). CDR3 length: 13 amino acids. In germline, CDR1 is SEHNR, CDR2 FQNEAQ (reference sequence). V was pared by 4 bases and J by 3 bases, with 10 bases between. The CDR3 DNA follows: TGTGCCAGCAGCTCTGGGGCCTACTACGAGCAGTACTTC. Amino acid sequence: CASSSGAYYEQYF. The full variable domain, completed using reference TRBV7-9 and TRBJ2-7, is DTGVSQNPRHKITKRGQNVTFRCDPISEHNRLYWYRQTLGQGPEFLTYFQNEAQLEKSRLLSDRFSAERPKGSFSTLEIQRTEQGDSAMYLCASSSGAYYEQYFGPGTRLTVT.

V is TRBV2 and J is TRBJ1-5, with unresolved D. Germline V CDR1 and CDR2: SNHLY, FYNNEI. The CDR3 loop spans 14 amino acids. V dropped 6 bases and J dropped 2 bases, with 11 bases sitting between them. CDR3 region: CASRTETGNQPQHF. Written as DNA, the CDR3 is TGTGCCAGCAGGACGGAAACAGGCAATCAGCCCCAGCATTTT.

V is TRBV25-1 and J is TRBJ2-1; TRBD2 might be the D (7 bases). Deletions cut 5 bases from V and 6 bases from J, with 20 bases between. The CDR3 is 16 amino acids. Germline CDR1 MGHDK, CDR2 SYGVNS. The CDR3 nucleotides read TGTGCCAGCAGTCACTGGGGGGGACACCGGGCCAATGAGCAGTTCTTC. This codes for CASSHWGGHRANEQFF.

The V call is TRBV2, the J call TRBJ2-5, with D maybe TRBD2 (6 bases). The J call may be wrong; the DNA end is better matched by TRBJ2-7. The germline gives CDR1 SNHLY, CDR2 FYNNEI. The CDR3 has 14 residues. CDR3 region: CASSPGSGDYEQYF. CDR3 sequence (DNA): TGTGCCAGCAGTCCGGGCTCGGGGGACTACGAGCAGTACTTC.

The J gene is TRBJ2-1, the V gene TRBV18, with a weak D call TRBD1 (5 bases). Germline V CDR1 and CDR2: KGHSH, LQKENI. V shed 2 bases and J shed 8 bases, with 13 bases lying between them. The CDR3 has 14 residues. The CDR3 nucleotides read TGTGCCAGCTCACCAGCCAGGGCCTGGGATGAGCAGTTCTTC. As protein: CASSPARAWDEQFF. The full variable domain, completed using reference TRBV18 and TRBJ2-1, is NAGVMQNPRHLVRRRGQEARLRCSPMKGHSHVYWYRQLPEEGLKFMVYLQKENIIDESGMPKERFSAEFPKEGPSILRIQQVVRGDSAAYFCASSPARAWDEQFFGPGTRLTVL.

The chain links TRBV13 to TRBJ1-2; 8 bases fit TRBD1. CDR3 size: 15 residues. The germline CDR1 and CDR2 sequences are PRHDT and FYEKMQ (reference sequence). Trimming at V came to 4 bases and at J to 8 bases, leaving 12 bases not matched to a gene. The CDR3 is CASSWGQARDGGYTF. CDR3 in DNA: TGTGCCAGCAGCTGGGGACAGGCAAGGGATGGGGGCTACACCTTC.

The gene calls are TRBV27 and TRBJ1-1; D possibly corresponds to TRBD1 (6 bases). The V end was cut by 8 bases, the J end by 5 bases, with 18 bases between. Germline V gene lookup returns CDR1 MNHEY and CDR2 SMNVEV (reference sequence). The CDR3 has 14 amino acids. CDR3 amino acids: CASRLQYTGTEAFF. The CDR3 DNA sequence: TGTGCCAGCCGGCTACAGTATACAGGGACTGAAGCTTTCTTT.

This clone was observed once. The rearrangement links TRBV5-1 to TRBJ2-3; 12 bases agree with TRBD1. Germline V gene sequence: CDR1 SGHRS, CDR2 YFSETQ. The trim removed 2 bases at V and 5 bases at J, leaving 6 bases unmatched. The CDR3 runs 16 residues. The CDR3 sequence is CASSFLGQGALDTQYF. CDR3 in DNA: TGCGCCAGCAGCTTCCTGGGACAGGGGGCATTAGATACGCAGTATTTT. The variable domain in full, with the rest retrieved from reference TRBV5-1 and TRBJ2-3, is KAGVTQTPRYLIKTRGQQVTLSCSPISGHRSVSWYQQTPGQGLQFLFEYFSETQRNKGNFPGRFSGRQFSNSRSEMNVSTLELGDSALYLCASSFLGQGALDTQYFGPGTRLTVL.

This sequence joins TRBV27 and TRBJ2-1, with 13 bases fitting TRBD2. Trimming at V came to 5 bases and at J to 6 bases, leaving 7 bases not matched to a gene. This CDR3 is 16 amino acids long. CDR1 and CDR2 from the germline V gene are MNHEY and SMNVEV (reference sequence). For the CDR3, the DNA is TGTGCCAGCAGTGCACGGACTAGCGGGAGAGGCAATGAGCAGTTCTTC. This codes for CASSARTSGRGNEQFF.

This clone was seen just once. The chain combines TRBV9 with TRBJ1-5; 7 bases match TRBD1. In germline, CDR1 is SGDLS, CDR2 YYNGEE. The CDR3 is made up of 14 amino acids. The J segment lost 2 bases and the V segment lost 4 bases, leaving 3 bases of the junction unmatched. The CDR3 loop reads CASSQGGGNQPQHF. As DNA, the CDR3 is TGTGCCAGCAGCCAGGGGGGAGGCAATCAGCCCCAGCATTTT.